This record looks at one T cell receptor (beta chain) sequence and its context. The CDR3 covers 14 residues. Germline assignment: CDR1 KGHDR and CDR2 SFDVKD. J was trimmed by 5 bases and V by 4 bases; bases with no gene match: 6. The protocol was immunoSEQ multiplex PCR, while the TCRdb copy is restricted to in-frame clones and leaves out a portion. The sample yields around 90,000 clones, about 85% seen once. The source of the sample is a study of control samples from healthy donors and cancer patients. The rearrangement links TRBV24-1 to TRBJ2-5, with 7 bases aligning to TRBD1. The sequencing input was blood. The receptor's source is a woman aged 40-49 years in good health. CDR3 DNA: TGTGCCACCAGTGAGGCTACAGGGGTGGAGACCCAGTACTTC. This encodes CATSEATGVETQYF.